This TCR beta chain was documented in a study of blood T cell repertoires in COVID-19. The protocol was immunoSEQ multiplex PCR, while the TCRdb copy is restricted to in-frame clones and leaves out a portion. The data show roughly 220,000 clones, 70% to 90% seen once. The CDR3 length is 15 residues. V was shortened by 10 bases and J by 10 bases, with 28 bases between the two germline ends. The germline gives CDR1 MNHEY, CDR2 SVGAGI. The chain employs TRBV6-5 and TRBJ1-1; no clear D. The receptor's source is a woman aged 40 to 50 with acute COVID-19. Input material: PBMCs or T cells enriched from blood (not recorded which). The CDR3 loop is CATPPVVNRGLGAFF. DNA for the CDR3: TGTGCCACTCCCCCCGTCGTCAACCGTGGCCTAGGAGCTTTCTTT.